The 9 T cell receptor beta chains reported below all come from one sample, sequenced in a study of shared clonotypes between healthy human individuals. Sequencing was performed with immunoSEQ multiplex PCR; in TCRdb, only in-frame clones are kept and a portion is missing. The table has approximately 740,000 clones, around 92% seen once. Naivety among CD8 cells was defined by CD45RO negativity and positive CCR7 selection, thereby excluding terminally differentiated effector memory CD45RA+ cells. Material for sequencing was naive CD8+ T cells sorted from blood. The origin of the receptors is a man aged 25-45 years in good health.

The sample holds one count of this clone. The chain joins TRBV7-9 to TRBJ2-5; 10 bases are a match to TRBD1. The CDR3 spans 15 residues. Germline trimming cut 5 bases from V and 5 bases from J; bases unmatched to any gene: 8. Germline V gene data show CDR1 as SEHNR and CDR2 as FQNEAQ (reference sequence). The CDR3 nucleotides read TGTGCCAGCAGCACCCGACAGGGGGCGGGGGAGACCCAGTACTTC. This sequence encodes CASSTRQGAGETQYF.

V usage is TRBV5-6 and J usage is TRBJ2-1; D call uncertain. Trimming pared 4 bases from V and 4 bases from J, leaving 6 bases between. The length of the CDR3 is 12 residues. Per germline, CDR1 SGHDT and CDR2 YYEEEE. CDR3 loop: CASSDIYNEQFF. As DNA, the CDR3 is TGTGCCAGCAGCGACATTTACAATGAGCAGTTCTTC.

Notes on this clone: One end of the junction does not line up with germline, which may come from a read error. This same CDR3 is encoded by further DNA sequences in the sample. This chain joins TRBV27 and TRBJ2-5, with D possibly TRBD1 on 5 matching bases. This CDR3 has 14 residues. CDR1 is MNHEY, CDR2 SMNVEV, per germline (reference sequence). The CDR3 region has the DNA TGTGCTAGCAGTTTATTAGGGGCCGAGGAGACCCAGTACTTC. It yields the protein CASSLLGAEETQYF.

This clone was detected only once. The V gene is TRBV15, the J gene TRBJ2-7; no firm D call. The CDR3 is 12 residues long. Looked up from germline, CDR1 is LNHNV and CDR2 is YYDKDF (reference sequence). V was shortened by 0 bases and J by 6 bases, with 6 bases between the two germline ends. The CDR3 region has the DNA TGTGCCACCAGCAGAGAGGTAGGCGAGCAGTACTTC. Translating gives CATSREVGEQYF. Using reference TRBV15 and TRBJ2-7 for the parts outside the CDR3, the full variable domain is DAMVIQNPRYQVTQFGKPVTLSCSQTLNHNVMYWYQQKSSQAPKLLFHYYDKDFNNEADTPDNFQSRRPNTSFCFLDIRSPGLGDTAMYLCATSREVGEQYFGPGTRLTVT.

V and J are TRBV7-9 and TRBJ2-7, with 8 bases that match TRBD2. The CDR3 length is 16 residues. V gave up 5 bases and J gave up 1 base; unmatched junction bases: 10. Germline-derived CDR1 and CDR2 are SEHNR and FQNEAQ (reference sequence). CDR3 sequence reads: CASSPAVAGKSYEQYF. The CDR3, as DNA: TGTGCCAGCAGCCCTGCGGTAGCGGGAAAATCCTACGAGCAGTACTTC.

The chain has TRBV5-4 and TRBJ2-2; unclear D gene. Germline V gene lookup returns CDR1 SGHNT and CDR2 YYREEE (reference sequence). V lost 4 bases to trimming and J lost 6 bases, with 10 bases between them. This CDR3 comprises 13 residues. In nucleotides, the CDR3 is TGTGCCAGCAGCCCCGGTGAGTCCGGGGAGCTGTTTTTT. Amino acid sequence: CASSPGESGELFF.

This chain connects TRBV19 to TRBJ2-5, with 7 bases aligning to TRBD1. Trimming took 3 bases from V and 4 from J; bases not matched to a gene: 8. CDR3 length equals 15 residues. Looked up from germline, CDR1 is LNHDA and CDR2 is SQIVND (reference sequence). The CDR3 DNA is TGTGCCAGTAGTATCTCGGGGTACAGGGGAGAGACCCAGTACTTC. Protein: CASSISGYRGETQYF.

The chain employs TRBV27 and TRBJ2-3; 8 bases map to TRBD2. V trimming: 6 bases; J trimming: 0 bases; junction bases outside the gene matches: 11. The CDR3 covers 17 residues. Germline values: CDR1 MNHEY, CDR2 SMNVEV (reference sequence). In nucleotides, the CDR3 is TGTGCCAGCAGGAGGTATAGCGGGGAAGCTAGCACAGATACGCAGTATTTT. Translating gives CASRRYSGEASTDTQYF.

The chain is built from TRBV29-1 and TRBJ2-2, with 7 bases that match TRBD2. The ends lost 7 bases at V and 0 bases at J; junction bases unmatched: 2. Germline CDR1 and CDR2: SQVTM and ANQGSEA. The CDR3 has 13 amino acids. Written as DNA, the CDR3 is TGCAGCGCCGCGGGAGCGAACACCGGGGAGCTGTTTTTT. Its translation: CSAAGANTGELFF.